This T cell receptor beta chain was sequenced in a study of blood T cell repertoires in COVID-19. Germline trimming cut 8 bases from V and 3 bases from J; bases unmatched to any gene: 6. The germline CDR1 and CDR2 sequences are SGHVS and FQNEAQ. The CDR3 consists of 13 residues. Profiling relied on immunoSEQ multiplex PCR, and the TCRdb table lists in-frame clones only, not all of them. The table has over 300,000 clones, 70% to 90% seen once; the top ten hold 0.95% to 1%. This sequence was found in a woman in her 30s with acute COVID-19. The chain recombines TRBV7-8 with TRBJ1-1; 7 bases are a match to TRBD1. What was sequenced was PBMCs or T cells enriched from blood (not recorded which). CDR3: CASGARGYTEAFF. The CDR3 DNA sequence: TGTGCCAGCGGTGCCAGGGGGTACACTGAAGCTTTCTTT.